This record concerns one T cell receptor (beta chain) sequence. This clone was seen just once. Its antigen specificity is not known. No much larger clonotype is one base removed from it; base qualities were not supplied. These data are taken from a study of blood T cell repertoires in COVID-19 (dated by TCRdb to 2020 to 2021). Regarding the complete study: Samples covering the acute and convalescent phases of COVID-19 were provided by collaborators in the United States, Italy and Spain. The material from the prospective study consisted of cDNA or gDNA derived from T cells, B-cell-depleted T cells, or PBMCs. Samples were obtained from the ongoing ImmuneRACE study (first 160 participants) and from about 1,300 subjects provided by 6 global collaborators. Sample metadata almost always included a de-identified subject ID, COVID-19 status, age in years and sex. A freely available public database, intended as a resource for researchers studying the immune response to SARS-CoV-2, is where the repertoires were released. Where available, HLA class I and class II types were obtained from metadata supplied by the sample provider rather than from assay-based typing. Deeply sampled blood TCRbeta repertoires from subjects exposed to, actively infected with, or recovered from COVID-19 were included in the dataset.

TCRbeta CDR3 regions were amplified from genomic DNA by means of the immunoSEQ Assay, a bias-controlled multiplex PCR. The study's processing was this. The number of nucleated cells in each sample was estimated from the amplification of reference gene primers within the assay. To quantify the absolute abundance of each unique TCRbeta CDR3 rearrangement, sequence reads were collapsed and filtered. Productive Simpson clonality was computed per sample as the square root of Simpson's diversity index over productive rearrangements. TCRdb provides this immuneACCESS table in a form limited to in-frame rearrangements. Some clones are lacking; in checked studies, under half of them reflect an unresolved V gene, and why the rest are absent is not known. That table furnishes V, J and clone size, whereas the DNA furnished D and trimming. The sample table lists 150,000 to 200,000 clones, 70% to 90% of them with a count of one. The ten top clones hold around 5.8% of the sample.

Points the paper makes about the study in general: How much clinical and demographic metadata was included differed by source and by participant, and the metadata was provided uncurated.

Whole blood was collected in K2EDTA tubes by collaborating institutions according to the institutions' own protocols. For TCRbeta analysis, collaborators shipped samples in one of three forms: frozen whole blood, isolated PBMCs, or DNA extracted from either of those sample types. The junction shows trimming of 4 bases on V and 5 bases on J, and the gene matches do not reach 4 bases of it. CDR1 and CDR2 are read off the germline V gene (reference sequence) as LGHDT and YNNKEL. The CDR3 covers 14 residues, taking in both the cysteine and the phenylalanine. The DNA shown is the 42-base CDR3, in frame from base 1.

The specimen sequenced was peripheral blood. The clonotype comes from a man aged 35 to 55 with active or convalescent COVID-19. Recombination joined TRBV3-1 (or the pseudogene TRBV3-2) with TRBJ2-5, with 10 junctional bases fitting TRBD2. The CDR3 protein: CASSLSGGAETQYF. The DNA sequence is given as TGTGCCAGCAGCCTCAGCGGGGGGGCGGAGACCCAGTACTTC.